One T cell receptor (beta chain) is described in this entry. This receptor's antigen is unknown. Base quality data are lacking; no much larger clone is found one base away. Genomic DNA was isolated from the sorted cells so that the TCRbeta CDR3 region could be sequenced. TCRbeta CDR3 regions were sequenced using the immunoSEQ Assay. TCRdb's version of the immuneACCESS table is confined to in-frame rearrangements and falls short of the full clone set. An unresolved V gene accounts for under half of the shortfall where checked; the remainder is of unknown origin. A total of tens of thousands of clones appear in this sample, 70% to 90% of them only once. Almost 4% of the sample lies in the top ten. The data stem from a study of OX40 agonist ivuxolimab in advanced cancers. Background for the entire study: Ivuxolimab was a fully human IgG2 agonistic monoclonal antibody targeting the costimulatory receptor OX40 (CD134). Intravenous ivuxolimab was administered to patients every 2 weeks at six dose levels: 0.01, 0.1, 0.3, 1.5, 3 and 10 mg/kg. Of the 50 or so patients in dose escalation, about 20 had hepatocellular carcinoma, about 15 had melanoma, 9 had renal cell carcinoma and 9 had head and neck cancer. A male proportion of roughly 80% and a mean age of approximately 62 years, ranging from roughly 23 to 85, were recorded for the dose-escalation cohort. Prior anti-PD-1, anti-PD-L1 or anti-CTLA-4 therapy was permitted, and checkpoint inhibitors had been received by about two fifths of dose-escalation patients. Partial responses occurred in three dose-escalation patients, of whom one had hepatocellular carcinoma and two had cutaneous melanoma. Peripheral TCRbeta sequencing aimed to test whether ivuxolimab altered TCR sequence diversity and caused clonal T-cell expansion. The paper covers the monotherapy dose-escalation part of the phase I ivuxolimab trial, which included N ≈ 57 patients. The paper's findings and limits, for the study overall: At doses of 0.1 to 3.0 mg/kg, clonal expansion of both CD4+ and CD8+ blood T cells was observed from baseline to week 6. Low levels of normalized T-cell clonal expansion were also shown by some nonresponding patients. After ivuxolimab, expanded clones were on average more numerous among CD8+ T cells than among CD4+ T cells. Which antigens the clonally expanded peripheral T cells were specific for was not determined. In the 0.1-3.0 mg/kg groups, partial responders had among the lowest normalized peripheral clonal expansion, particularly in CD8+ T cells.

V drops 1 base and J drops 11 bases, leaving 12 bases in between. The germline V gene sets CDR1 to SGHDT and CDR2 to YYEEEE. CDR3 length: 12 amino acids, cysteine to phenylalanine. Only CDR3 DNA is held: 36 bases, read in frame from base 1. Patients with autoimmune disease history or receiving systemic immunosuppression were excluded from the trial. In every dose cohort, peripheral blood was drawn for TCR sequencing at baseline, cycle 4 day 1, and cycle 7 day 1. The samples were taken from a phase I, first-in-human, multicenter, open-label dose-escalation trial of ivuxolimab. Adults with locally advanced or metastatic melanoma, renal cell, hepatocellular, or head and neck squamous cell carcinoma were enrolled in the trial. CD4+ and CD8+ T cells were sorted separately from peripheral blood before TCR sequencing.

The V and J genes are TRBV5-6 and TRBJ1-1; 5 matching bases give a weak D call of TRBD1. Sequences were derived from CD4+ or CD8+ T cells sorted from blood, sampled in a trial of the OX40 agonist ivuxolimab. This TCR was recovered from an adult with an advanced solid tumor such as melanoma, head and neck, liver or kidney cancer. The DNA sequence is TGTGCCAGCAGCTTGTGGGGACGGGATGCTTTCTTT. It encodes CASSLWGRDAFF.